The entry below describes one T cell receptor beta chain. TCRdb's copy holds only in-frame clones and misses some; the assay was immunoSEQ multiplex PCR. Here the sample spans some 120,000 clones, around 96% being singletons. This CDR3 has 15 residues. Per the germline V gene, CDR1 is MNHEY and CDR2 is SVGEGT. V shed 5 bases and J shed 0 bases, with 14 bases lying between them. The data were obtained in a study of control samples from healthy donors and cancer patients. The clonotype originates from a man aged 25 to 45 in good health. The chain links TRBV6-2 or TRBV6-3 to TRBJ2-7; tentative D call: TRBD2 (5 bases). The specimen was blood. CDR3 in DNA: TGTGCCAGCAGTCCGGACTCCCTTAACTCCTACGAGCAGTACTTC. It is translated as CASSPDSLNSYEQYF.